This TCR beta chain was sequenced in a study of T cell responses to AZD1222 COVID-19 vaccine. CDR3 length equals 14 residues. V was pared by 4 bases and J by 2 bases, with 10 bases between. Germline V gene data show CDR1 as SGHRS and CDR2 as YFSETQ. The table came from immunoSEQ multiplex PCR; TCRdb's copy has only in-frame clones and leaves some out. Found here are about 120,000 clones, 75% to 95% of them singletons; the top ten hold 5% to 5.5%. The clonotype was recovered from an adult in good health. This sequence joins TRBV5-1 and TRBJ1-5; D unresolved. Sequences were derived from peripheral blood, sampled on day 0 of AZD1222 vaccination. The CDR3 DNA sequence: TGCGCCAGCAGCCCGAATATAGGCAATCAGCCCCAGCATTTT. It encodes CASSPNIGNQPQHF.